The sample holds a few counts of the clone carrying this T cell receptor beta chain. The data belong to a study of long-term antiretroviral therapy in people with HIV. The CDR3 consists of 11 residues. The V end was cut by 6 bases, the J end by 3 bases, with 8 bases between. CDR1 is SQVTM and CDR2 is ANQGSEA in the germline V gene. Runs used v3.0 of the immunoSEQ assay and were done at survey level. Profiled with immunoSEQ multiplex PCR; TCRdb holds only in-frame clones, not every one. The sample has around 19,000 clones; about three quarters are singletons. The source material was unsorted PBMCs, sampled 2.9 years after starting antiretroviral therapy. The chain combines TRBV29-1 with TRBJ1-2; no definite D call. The TCR was taken from a young woman with HIV. DNA of the CDR3: TGCAGCGTGGAACTAGACTATGGCTACACCTTC. Translated, it gives CSVELDYGYTF.